Shown below are 32 T cell receptor beta chains from a single sample sequenced in a study of OX40 agonist ivuxolimab in advanced cancers. Produced via immunoSEQ multiplex PCR; TCRdb's table is partial and in-frame only. The sample lists about 45,000 clones; roughly 84% were seen once. Material: CD4+ or CD8+ T cells sorted from blood, obtained in a trial of the OX40 agonist ivuxolimab. All receptors derive from an adult with an advanced solid tumor such as melanoma, head and neck, liver or kidney cancer.

V gene TRBV18 combines with J gene TRBJ1-2; 10 nucleotides match TRBD1. The ends lost 3 bases at V and 6 bases at J; junction bases unmatched: 13. Germline lookup yields CDR1 KGHSH and CDR2 LQKENI. The length of the CDR3 is 17 residues. The CDR3 sequence: CASSPTPDRGRDDGYTF. The CDR3 DNA is TGTGCCAGCTCACCCACCCCTGACAGGGGGCGCGATGATGGCTACACCTTC.

This clone was observed a handful of times. The chain is built from TRBV10-3 and TRBJ1-1; D not certain. V lost 3 bases to trimming and J lost 4 bases, with 6 bases between them. CDR1 is ENHRY and CDR2 is SYGVKD in the germline V gene. The CDR3 is made up of 12 amino acids. The CDR3: CAISDPRTEAFF. In DNA form, the CDR3 reads TGTGCCATCAGTGACCCGCGCACTGAAGCTTTCTTT.

V and J are TRBV9 and TRBJ1-3, with a possible D match to TRBD1 (5 bases). Germline lookup yields CDR1 SGDLS and CDR2 YYNGEE. The CDR3 consists of 17 residues. Trimming removed 3 bases at V and 0 bases at J, with 16 bases between. The CDR3 coding sequence is TGTGCCAGCAGCGCCCTTGGAGGGGCAAGCTCTGGAAACACCATATATTTT. Translation: CASSALGGASSGNTIYF.

The J gene is TRBJ2-1, the V gene TRBV18; tentatively, D is TRBD1 or TRBD2 (5 bases each). Germline V gene lookup returns CDR1 KGHSH and CDR2 LQKENI. The CDR3 loop spans 14 amino acids. Trimming removed 3 bases from V and 7 bases from J, with 13 bases in between. CDR3: CASSPEGPSNEQFF. The CDR3 DNA follows: TGTGCCAGCTCACCTGAGGGACCGTCTAATGAGCAGTTCTTC.

CDR3 residues: CASSYDRGMQPQHF. The CDR3 DNA is TGTGCCAGCAGTTACGACAGGGGCATGCAGCCCCAGCATTTT. The chain carries TRBV6-6 and TRBJ1-5; 8 nucleotides line up with TRBD1. The CDR3 has 14 residues. V dropped 2 bases and J dropped 7; count of bases not matched to a gene: 4. In germline, CDR1 is MNHNY, CDR2 SVGAGI (reference sequence).

The chain recombines TRBV5-6 with TRBJ2-3; D is perhaps TRBD1 or TRBD2 (5 bases each). Germline assignment: CDR1 SGHDT and CDR2 YYEEEE. Trimming took 5 bases from V and 0 from J, leaving 25 bases between them. The CDR3 is 19 amino acids. The CDR3: CASRSVGVTLPSSTDTQYF. The DNA of the CDR3 is TGTGCCAGCAGATCAGTGGGGGTGACTCTACCGTCTAGCACAGATACGCAGTATTTT. Complete variable domain (other parts from reference TRBV5-6 and TRBJ2-3): DAGVTQSPTHLIKTRGQQVTLRCSPKSGHDTVSWYQQALGQGPQFIFQYYEEEERQRGNFPDRFSGHQFPNYSSELNVNALLLGDSALYLCASRSVGVTLPSSTDTQYFGPGTRLTVL.

This clone was found once. J is TRBJ2-7 and V is TRBV7-9; D uncertain. Germline CDR1 and CDR2: SEHNR and FQNEAQ (reference sequence). V dropped 6 bases and J dropped 2 bases, with 8 bases sitting between them. The CDR3 contains 12 residues. The DNA for the CDR3 is TGTGCCAGCAGTCCGCGAACCTACGAGCAGTACTTC. It translates to CASSPRTYEQYF.

The chain joins TRBV6-6 to TRBJ1-2; D unclear. With 6 bases removed from V and 4 bases from J, the gap between germline ends came to 15 bases. CDR1 and CDR2 from the germline V gene are MNHNY and SVGAGI (reference sequence). The CDR3 runs to 14 residues. The CDR3 DNA is TGTGCCAGCAGCCAAGGTTTTTCCGCCTATGGCTACACCTTC. Residues: CASSQGFSAYGYTF.

DNA for the CDR3: TGTGCCAGCAGCTTGGAGGGGGGGAATTTCTATGGCTACACCTTC. Protein product: CASSLEGGNFYGYTF. This chain connects TRBV5-8 to TRBJ1-2; D might be TRBD1 (6 bases). The CDR3 covers 15 residues. Germline CDR1 is SGHTS and CDR2 is YDEGEE. Trimming removed 0 bases at V and 4 bases at J, with 13 bases between.

In this sample, this clone turned up a few times. Its ends do not fully match the called genes, so a read error is possible. The chain recombines TRBV7-9 with TRBJ2-3, with 8 bases fitting TRBD2. The germline V gene encodes CDR1 SEHNR and CDR2 FQNEAQ (reference sequence). The CDR3 is 12 amino acids. The CDR3 nucleotides read TGTGCCAGCACCCCTATGACCCTAGCGGGTAATTTT. Protein product: CASTPMTLAGNF.

The chain employs TRBV2 and TRBJ1-3; no firm D call. Trimming stripped 8 bases from V and 7 bases from J, with 9 bases between. The germline gives CDR1 SNHLY, CDR2 FYNNEI. This CDR3 is 11 amino acids long. The CDR3: CASDGRNTIYF. The CDR3 DNA is TGTGCCAGCGATGGGAGGAACACCATATATTTT.

A remark on this clone: Distinct nucleotide sequences in the sample also encode this CDR3. V gene TRBV28 combines with J gene TRBJ1-2; no reliable D call. Trimming removed 6 bases from V and 8 bases from J, with 10 bases in between. In germline, CDR1 is MDHEN, CDR2 SYDVKM. The CDR3 extends over 11 amino acids. The DNA for the CDR3 is TGTGCCAGCAGCACCCCGTACGGCTACACCTTC. Translated: CASSTPYGYTF.

The chain carries TRBV6-6 and TRBJ2-7; D is uncertain. The ends were cut back, 0 bases at V and 1 base at J, with 7 bases in the middle. The CDR3 totals 14 residues. Germline loops: CDR1 MNHNY, CDR2 SVGAGI (reference sequence). The CDR3 DNA follows: TGTGCCAGCAGTTACTCGGACGGATCCTACGAGCAGTACTTC. It translates to CASSYSDGSYEQYF.

The V gene is TRBV11-3, the J gene TRBJ1-5, with TRBD1 matching 8 bases. J was trimmed by 11 bases and V by 2 bases; bases with no gene match: 14. Germline values: CDR1 SGHNT, CDR2 YENEEA. The CDR3 is 16 residues long. The CDR3 region is CASSLLSYRGESAQHF. CDR3 in DNA: TGTGCCAGCAGCTTATTGTCGTACAGGGGGGAATCAGCCCAGCATTTT.

The chain uses TRBV7-2 and TRBJ2-1, with 8 bases identical to TRBD2. J was trimmed by 4 bases and V by 6 bases; bases with no gene match: 11. Germline CDR1 SGHTA, CDR2 FQGNSA. The CDR3 loop spans 16 amino acids. The CDR3 coding sequence is TGTGCCAGCAGTCTAGATAGCGGGGAAATATACAATGAGCAGTTCTTC. It codes for CASSLDSGEIYNEQFF.

J is TRBJ1-2 and V is TRBV7-2, with 8 nucleotides matching TRBD1. The CDR3 length is 15 residues. Germline loops: CDR1 SGHTA, CDR2 FQGNSA. With 5 bases clipped from V and 5 bases from J, the junction kept 10 bases outside the gene matches. CDR3 nucleotide sequence: TGTGCCAGCAGCACAGGGGGGGTTAATCTATATGGCTACACCTTC. Translating it yields CASSTGGVNLYGYTF.

This chain links TRBV29-1 with TRBJ2-1; weak D call: TRBD2 (5 bases). CDR1 and CDR2 (germline): SQVTM, ANQGSEA. The CDR3 is 16 residues long. Deletions cut 0 bases from V and 3 bases from J, with 15 bases between. CDR3 in amino acids: CSVEDSRVAIYNEQFF. CDR3 bases: TGCAGCGTTGAAGATTCGAGGGTAGCGATCTACAATGAGCAGTTCTTC.

The chain has TRBV28 and TRBJ2-7; perhaps TRBD2 as D (5 bases). The CDR3 contains 14 residues. CDR1 MDHEN and CDR2 SYDVKM come from the germline V gene. V was cut by 3 bases and J by 6 bases, with 15 bases left in between. The CDR3 here is CASSFTGTSFEQYF. Here the CDR3 DNA reads TGTGCCAGCAGTTTTACGGGAACTTCTTTCGAGCAGTACTTC.

The CDR3 bases are TGTGCCAGCAGCCAAGGATTTTCGGGGTCCTATGGCTACACCTTC. It is translated as CASSQGFSGSYGYTF. The V gene is TRBV4-2, the J gene TRBJ1-2; D not resolved. Germline V CDR1 and CDR2: LGHNA, YNFKEQ. This CDR3 is 15 amino acids long. V lost 1 base and J 4 bases, leaving 13 bases between the germline ends.

The chain combines TRBV29-1 with TRBJ2-3; no reliable D call. This CDR3 comprises 8 residues. With 8 bases removed from V and 3 bases from J, the gap between germline ends came to 0 bases. CDR1 SQVTM and CDR2 ANQGSEA come from the germline V gene. CDR3 in amino acids: CSTDTQYF. The CDR3, as DNA: TGCAGCACAGATACGCAGTATTTT.

The chain carries TRBV9 and TRBJ1-2; 7 positions match TRBD1. This CDR3 contains 18 residues. V was pared by 0 bases and J by 5 bases, with 16 bases of the junction left unmatched. The germline CDR1 and CDR2 sequences are SGDLS and YYNGEE. DNA of the CDR3: TGTGCCAGCAGCGTAGCCACCAGGGGGGCAGGTGCCTCGTATGGCTACACCTTC. Translating it yields CASSVATRGAGASYGYTF.

This rearrangement joins TRBV10-2 to TRBJ2-3; 10 bases are a match to TRBD2. Per the germline V gene, CDR1 is WSHSY and CDR2 is SAAADI. V lost 9 bases and J lost 0; bases outside the gene matches: 6. The CDR3 is made up of 15 amino acids. CDR3 in amino acids: CASSGLAASTDTQYF. The CDR3 nucleotides are TGCGCCAGTTCAGGACTAGCGGCTAGCACAGATACGCAGTATTTT.

The chain employs TRBV5-1 and TRBJ1-2; no definite D call. Between the trimmed V and J ends, which lost 4 bases and 4 bases, there was a span of 14 bases. The CDR3 extends over 14 amino acids. From germline, CDR1 is SGHRS and CDR2 YFSETQ. CDR3 loop: CASSLDIPSYGYTF. CDR3 DNA: TGCGCCAGCAGCCTGGATATACCGAGCTATGGCTACACCTTC.

A single count supports this clone. V usage is TRBV7-2 and J usage is TRBJ2-4; 11 bases map to TRBD1. The V gene's germline CDR1 is SGHTA and CDR2 FQGNSA. The CDR3 has 14 amino acids. Trimming cost V 5 bases and J 7 bases; bases outside gene matches: 4. As DNA, the CDR3 is TGTGCCAGCAGCCTTAGGACAGGGGGCAACATTCAGTACTTC. Translation: CASSLRTGGNIQYF.

The chain couples TRBV6-6 to TRBJ1-2; D remains ambiguous. This CDR3 has 14 residues. Trimming pared 2 bases from V and 5 bases from J, leaving 12 bases between. Germline loops: CDR1 MNHNY, CDR2 SVGAGI (reference sequence). The CDR3 region is CASSYSTGMYGYTF. CDR3 nucleotides: TGTGCCAGCAGTTACAGTACCGGAATGTATGGCTACACCTTC.

This clone was detected a few times. The rearrangement joins TRBV19 to TRBJ2-6; perhaps TRBD1 as D (5 bases). Germline lookup yields CDR1 LNHDA and CDR2 SQIVND (reference sequence). The CDR3 has 16 residues. V lost 7 bases and J 0 bases, leaving 13 bases between the germline ends. CDR3 DNA sequence: TGTGCCAGTACCTGGGGCTTCCTCTCTGGGGCCAACGTCCTGACTTTC. It translates to CASTWGFLSGANVLTF.

Here the CDR3 reads CASSQPSSGQYF. CDR3 DNA sequence: TGTGCCAGCAGCCAGCCCTCTTCCGGGCAGTACTTC. The chain combines TRBV5-6 with TRBJ2-7, with no clear D. The CDR3 length is 12 residues. CDR1 is SGHDT, CDR2 YYEEEE, per germline. The V end lost 4 bases, the J end lost 9 bases, and 14 bases lay between the germline ends.

CDR3 sequence reads: CASSLVSGGPDTQYF. CDR3 bases: TGTGCCAGCAGCTTAGTTAGCGGGGGCCCAGATACGCAGTATTTT. The chain employs TRBV7-8 and TRBJ2-3; 9 nucleotides agree with TRBD2. The CDR3 is made up of 15 amino acids. Germline lookup yields CDR1 SGHVS and CDR2 FQNEAQ. The trim removed 1 base at V and 4 bases at J, leaving 3 bases unmatched. The variable domain in full, completed from reference TRBV7-8 and TRBJ2-3, reads GAGVSQSPRYKVAKRGQDVALRCDPISGHVSLFWYQQALGQGPEFLTYFQNEAQLDKSGLPSDRFFAERPEGSVSTLKIQRTQQEDSAVYLCASSLVSGGPDTQYFGPGTRLTVL.

This clone was counted a few times. The J gene is TRBJ2-2, the V gene TRBV2, with 8 nucleotides matching TRBD2. Germline values: CDR1 SNHLY, CDR2 FYNNEI. The CDR3 loop spans 14 amino acids. V lost 8 bases to trimming and J lost 6 bases; unmatched junction nucleotides: 8. CDR3 protein: CASLGASGSGELFF. CDR3 DNA sequence: TGTGCCAGCTTGGGGGCTAGCGGGTCCGGGGAGCTGTTTTTT.

The chain couples TRBV7-2 to TRBJ2-7; D remains unclear. V was pared by 4 bases and J by 6 bases, with 13 bases between. This CDR3 is built from 13 residues. The germline V gene encodes CDR1 SGHTA and CDR2 FQGNSA. CDR3: CASSSEWPFEQYF. As DNA, the CDR3 is TGTGCCAGCAGCTCCGAATGGCCGTTCGAGCAGTACTTC.

This sequence joins TRBV6-4 and TRBJ2-3; TRBD2 agrees at 9 bases. CDR3 length: 15 residues. V was pared by 3 bases and J by 5 bases, with 6 bases of the junction left unmatched. Germline V gene data show CDR1 as MRHNA and CDR2 as SNTAGT. The CDR3, as DNA: TGTGCCAGCAGTGAGGTAGCGGGGGCCAGAGATACGCAGTATTTT. This codes for CASSEVAGARDTQYF.

This clone has only one observation. V usage is TRBV2 and J usage is TRBJ1-1; D possibly corresponds to TRBD1 (6 bases). The germline V gene encodes CDR1 SNHLY and CDR2 FYNNEI. This CDR3 has 13 residues. Between the trimmed V and J ends, which lost 4 bases and 0 bases, there was a span of 6 bases. For the CDR3, the DNA is TGTGCCAGCAGTGGGACAGTGAACACTGAAGCTTTCTTT. Its protein is CASSGTVNTEAFF.